The rows below give T cell receptor beta chains drawn from one sample of a study of blood T cell repertoires in COVID-19. Assay used: immunoSEQ multiplex PCR; TCRdb lists only in-frame clones, some missing. The sample has approximately 130,000 clones; 55% to 70% are singletons. Sequencing was carried out using peripheral blood. The receptors were sampled from a woman between 65 and 79 years old with acute or convalescent COVID-19. Both conserved end residues are part of each CDR3. D genes are given only for firm matches. Clone sizes are given selectively: once, few, many, or a class where the clone is expanded.

TGCGCCAGCAGCCTTTCGACCCCGGGGGCAACTAATGAAAAACTGTTTTTT	CASSLSTPGATNEKLFF	TRBJ1-4	.	TRBV4-1	.
TGTGCCAGCAGAAGGGACATTCAAAAACTGTTTTTT	CASRRDIQKLFF	TRBJ1-4	.	TRBV28	.
TGTGCCAGCAGCAAATACGGGACAGTTAACTACGAGCAGTACTTC	CASSKYGTVNYEQYF	TRBJ2-7	TRBD1	TRBV6-5	.
TGTGCCAGCAGCACCAGGACAGGGGGAGAGACCCAGTACTTC	CASSTRTGGETQYF	TRBJ2-5	TRBD1	TRBV5-6	.
TGCGCCAGCAGCCCGAACCCGGACAGGTCCGGCTACACCTTC	CASSPNPDRSGYTF	TRBJ1-2	TRBD1	TRBV5-1	.
TGTGCTAGTGCCAAGGAATTGGGGTTCGGGGGGCGGCAAGAGACCCAGTACTTC	CASAKELGFGGRQETQYF	TRBJ2-5	.	TRBV12-5	.
TGCAGCGTGGGGGGTAGCGGGAGGGCCTACGAGCAGTACTTC	CSVGGSGRAYEQYF	TRBJ2-7	TRBD2	TRBV29-1	.
TGTGCCAGGTCGGAGCAGGGAGGGGAAAAACTGTTTTTT	CARSEQGGEKLFF	TRBJ1-4	.	TRBV27	.
TGTGCCATCAGTGAGACAGGGGGGACCGGGGAGCTGTTTTTT	CAISETGGTGELFF	TRBJ2-2	TRBD1	TRBV10-3	.
TGTGCCAGCAGTACAGGGGGGACCATTGTTCCAAACACTGAAGCTTTCTTT	CASSTGGTIVPNTEAFF	TRBJ1-1	TRBD1	TRBV28	.
TGCGCCAGCAGCCAAGCTCCAGGGGGCTATGGAAACACCATATATTTT	CASSQAPGGYGNTIYF	TRBJ1-3	TRBD1	TRBV4-1	few
TGTGCCAGTAGTATGGGACTGGGAGAGACCCAGTACTTC	CASSMGLGETQYF	TRBJ2-5	.	TRBV19	.
TGTGCCAGCAGCCTCGGACAGGGGTATGGCTACACCTTC	CASSLGQGYGYTF	TRBJ1-2	TRBD1	TRBV12-3/TRBV12-4	few
TGTGCCAGCAGCAAACCGAGCGGGGCGTACAATGAGCAGTTCTTC	CASSKPSGAYNEQFF	TRBJ2-1	.	TRBV21-1	.
TGTGCCTCATCAGGGTTGTTTTTTCCCGGGGAGCTGTTTTTT	CASSGLFFPGELFF	TRBJ2-2	.	TRBV14	.
TGTGCCAGCAGTCAAACCGCCGGGGGAGGGGTTCGGTCCTATAATTCACCCCTCCACTTT	CASSQTAGGGVRSYNSPLHF	TRBJ1-6	.	TRBV6-6	.
TGCGCCAGCAGCTTGGCCGGACAGTTGAACACTGAAGCTTTCTTT	CASSLAGQLNTEAFF	TRBJ1-1	.	TRBV5-1	.
TGTGCCAGCAGTCCTATAGGACTGGAAGGCTACGAGCAGTACTTC	CASSPIGLEGYEQYF	TRBJ2-7	.	TRBV27	.
TGTGCCAGCAGTGAAGTTCAGGGTGGAGGAAACACCATATATTTT	CASSEVQGGGNTIYF	TRBJ1-3	.	TRBV2	once
TGTGCCACCGGGCGGGACCAAGAGACCCAGTACTTC	CATGRDQETQYF	TRBJ2-5	.	TRBV6-5	.
TGTGCCAGCAGCTCAGGGGACTCACCCCTCCACTTT	CASSSGDSPLHF	TRBJ1-6	.	TRBV6-2/TRBV6-3	once
TGTGCCAGCAGGGGGGGACCCTATGGCTACACCTTC	CASRGGPYGYTF	TRBJ1-2	.	TRBV28	few
TGTGCCAGCAGCTCCAACCCAGGGTACACTGAAGCTTTCTTT	CASSSNPGYTEAFF	TRBJ1-1	.	TRBV7-2	few
TGTGCCAGCAGACAAGCCCGCCTCCTGACAGGGGACACTGAAGCTTTCTTT	CASRQARLLTGDTEAFF	TRBJ1-1	TRBD1	TRBV7-9	.
TGTGCCAGCAGTGAAGCCCGGACAGTCTACGAGCAGTACTTC	CASSEARTVYEQYF	TRBJ2-7	.	TRBV25-1	few
TGCAGTGCTCACTCACGATCCGGCTACACCTTC	CSAHSRSGYTF	TRBJ1-2	.	TRBV20-1	.
TGTGCCAGCAGTAGGGACACCCGGTGGGGAGCTTTCTTT	CASSRDTRWGAFF	TRBJ1-1	.	TRBV25-1	few
TGTGCCAGCAGTTACTCGCCTAGCACCGACACCGGGGAGCTGTTTTTT	CASSYSPSTDTGELFF	TRBJ2-2	.	TRBV6-6	.
TGTGCCATCAGGGGAAGGGACAGTACGTACAATGAGCAGTTCTTC	CAIRGRDSTYNEQFF	TRBJ2-1	TRBD1	TRBV10-3	.
TGTGCCAGCAGTTACTCGACTTGGCCCCTCCACTTT	CASSYSTWPLHF	TRBJ1-6	.	TRBV6-5	.
TGTGCCAGCAGTACTGCTAGCAGCCCGGCGGGGACCCAGTACTTC	CASSTASSPAGTQYF	TRBJ2-5	.	TRBV7-9	once
TGTGCCAGCAGTTCCCAGGACACGAACACCGGGGAGCTGTTTTTT	CASSSQDTNTGELFF	TRBJ2-2	.	TRBV25-1	.
TGTGCCAGCACCCTCTGGGACAGGGACCTTGGCTACACCTTC	CASTLWDRDLGYTF	TRBJ1-2	TRBD1	TRBV28	few
TGCGCCAGCAGCCCCAGTGGGCAGAACTATGGCTACACCTTC	CASSPSGQNYGYTF	TRBJ1-2	.	TRBV5-1	.
TGTGCCAGCAGCGTAGGGGGGCCCACCGGGGAGCTGTTTTTT	CASSVGGPTGELFF	TRBJ2-2	.	TRBV9	once
TGTGCCAGCACAGGGGAGGGGAATGAGCAGTTCTTC	CASTGEGNEQFF	TRBJ2-1	.	TRBV7-9	.
TGTGCCAGCAAATCCGGGACACGTAATAATTCACCCCTCCACTTT	CASKSGTRNNSPLHF	TRBJ1-6	.	TRBV6-5	.
TGTGCTAGCAGCTTAGGAACAGGGGCAGGAAACACCATATATTTT	CASSLGTGAGNTIYF	TRBJ1-3	TRBD1	TRBV7-7	once
TGCAGCGTTACGGGACAGGCCACATACGAGCAGTACTTC	CSVTGQATYEQYF	TRBJ2-7	TRBD1	TRBV29-1	.
TGTGCCAGCAGCTTATTACGGGGGAACAACGAGCAGTACTTC	CASSLLRGNNEQYF	TRBJ2-7	.	TRBV7-8	.
TGTGCCAGCAGTAGCGGAGGGGCAGGACCGAATGAAAAACTGTTTTTT	CASSSGGAGPNEKLFF	TRBJ1-4	.	TRBV5-4	.
TGTGCCAGCGGCCTCGCAGATAACTATGGCTACACCTTC	CASGLADNYGYTF	TRBJ1-2	.	TRBV6-5	.
TGTGCCAGCAGCGGAACTAGCGGGGGGTCCGGAGAGACCCAGTACTTC	CASSGTSGGSGETQYF	TRBJ2-5	TRBD2	TRBV9	.
TGTGCCAGTAGTATCCGAGGTGTGAACACTGAAGCTTTCTTT	CASSIRGVNTEAFF	TRBJ1-1	.	TRBV19	.
TGCGCCAAAGAGGGACAGGGCCCCTACGAGCAGTACTTC	CAKEGQGPYEQYF	TRBJ2-7	TRBD1	TRBV23-1	few
TGTGCCAGCAGCTTAGAGGGGACTAGCGGGAGCCCCTACAATGAGCAGTTCTTC	CASSLEGTSGSPYNEQFF	TRBJ2-1	TRBD2	TRBV11-3	few
TGTGCCAGCAGCCAACCCAACCGGGACAGGCCCCTCGAAGAGACCCAGTACTTC	CASSQPNRDRPLEETQYF	TRBJ2-5	TRBD1	TRBV3-1/TRBV3-2	.
TGTGCCAGCAGCTACAGCGGTTCGGCTTTCTTT	CASSYSGSAFF	TRBJ1-1	.	TRBV13	.
TGCGCCAGCAGTGCCAAGACCGGGACAGGGAGCGAGCAGTACTTC	CASSAKTGTGSEQYF	TRBJ2-7	TRBD1	TRBV10-2	few
TGTGCCAGCAGCTTAGTTACAGGGAGCTCTGGAAACACCATATATTTT	CASSLVTGSSGNTIYF	TRBJ1-3	.	TRBV7-6	few
TGTGCCAGCAGTTTGGTTAGCGGGAGGGCGGCGGCCAAAAACATTCAGTACTTC	CASSLVSGRAAAKNIQYF	TRBJ2-4	TRBD2	TRBV28	few
TGTGCCAGCCAGAGTGGGCGGGTCCTCGCAGATACGCAGTATTTT	CASQSGRVLADTQYF	TRBJ2-3	.	TRBV4-2	.
TGTGCCAGCAGTGACGGGACAGGGAACAATGAGCAGTTCTTC	CASSDGTGNNEQFF	TRBJ2-1	TRBD1	TRBV27	.
TGTGCCAGCAGCGTAGCGGCGGGGGGGCCCACAGATACGCAGTATTTT	CASSVAAGGPTDTQYF	TRBJ2-3	TRBD2	TRBV9	.
TGTGCCTGGAGTGTACGCAGGGGGCGAAACTATGGCTACACCTTC	CAWSVRRGRNYGYTF	TRBJ1-2	TRBD1	TRBV30	.
TGTGCCAGCAGCAGAATGGCGGGGGGGCCGCGGGCAAAAGAGACCCAGTACTTC	CASSRMAGGPRAKETQYF	TRBJ2-5	TRBD2	TRBV27	.
TGTGCCAGCAGTTTAACCCCACCCGGAGGACTACCTTATAGCAATCAGCCCCAGCATTTT	CASSLTPPGGLPYSNQPQHF	TRBJ1-5	.	TRBV27	many
TGCGCCAGCAGCTTGGGTATAAGCGGGCGCACAGATACGCAGTATTTT	CASSLGISGRTDTQYF	TRBJ2-3	.	TRBV5-1	few